The clone carrying this T cell receptor beta chain has just a few counts. The antigen is unknown. The data are from a study of OX40 agonist ivuxolimab in advanced cancers. Points from the study as a whole: Dose levels from 0.1 to 3.0 mg/kg saw CD4+ and CD8+ blood T cells expand clonally by week 6.

V lost 2 bases, J lost 9 bases, and 5 bases stayed unmatched. The germline CDR1 and CDR2 sequences are SGHTA and FQGTGA. The CDR3 runs to 14 residues. This table comes from immunoSEQ multiplex PCR, and its TCRdb copy is limited to in-frame clones, with some not included. Seen here are roughly 50,000 clones, about 87% observed once, and the top ten hold under 13%. Here the sequenced sample was CD4+ or CD8+ T cells sorted from blood, taken in a trial of the OX40 agonist ivuxolimab. This clonotype was obtained from an adult with an advanced solid tumor such as melanoma, head and neck, liver or kidney cancer. The V gene is TRBV7-3, the J gene TRBJ2-1; TRBD1 matches 9 bases. The CDR3 loop reads CASSLDRGTSEQFF. The DNA of the CDR3 is TGTGCCAGCAGCTTAGACAGGGGGACCAGTGAGCAGTTCTTC.